This TCR beta chain comes out of a study of human T cells and chemical hapten exposure. The V gene's germline CDR1 is SQVTM and CDR2 ANQGSEA. The CDR3 runs to 16 residues. V dropped 3 bases and J dropped 11; count of bases not matched to a gene: 12. The time point denotes: patch test 2, 6 weeks after DPC sensitization. Treatment in this sample: therapeutic diphenylcyclopropenone sensitization with weekly scalp DPC. Alopecia patients between 18 and 70 years old and suitable for DPC were used as donors. It was from unfractionated whole blood that total RNA was extracted. How the authors handled the data: With a range of roughly 20,000 to 690,600, the median per sample was around 96,000 TCRs. MiXCR was run by TCRdb on the RACE reads, yielding one entry per CDR3 protein. For this entry, the V and J calls and clone size follow TCRdb and not the study's own pipeline. This sample carries tens of thousands of distinct CDR3 sequences, about 9.4% of them seen once, and the ten largest clones take around 5%.

This clonotype was seen ten or more times. Antigen: not known. General observations from the study: Against controls, expanded TCRs gave rise to significantly more large CDR3 similarity clusters.

The sequencing used whole blood, collected in connection with sensitization to the hapten diphenylcyclopropenone (DPC). The V and J genes are TRBV29-1 and TRBJ2-1, with 14 bases aligning to TRBD2. This clonotype originated in a woman between 50 and 59 years old with alopecia areata. Some clones in this sample may be carry-over from other donors' samples. The CDR3 bases are TGCAGCGTTGAGACTAGCGGGAGGGGCAATTTTTTTCAGCAGTTCTTC. Translated, it gives CSVETSGRGNFFQQFF.